This T cell receptor (beta chain) stems from a study of patients and donors after allogeneic stem cell transplantation. CDR1 DFQATT and CDR2 SNEGSKA come from the germline V gene (reference sequence). CDR3 length equals 16 residues. V lost 2 bases to trimming and J lost 10 bases; unmatched junction nucleotides: 11. TCRdb re-called the RT-PCR reads with MiXCR, one entry per CDR3 protein. The profile covers roughly 150,000 distinct CDR3 sequences, with approximately 22% appearing a single time and 25% to 30% taken by the ten largest. Sequencing was performed on blood, either unsorted or a sorted T cell fraction (not recorded which). The receptor comes from a human donor who was either an allogeneic HSCT recipient or a stem cell or donor lymphocyte infusion donor (not recorded which). It is not recorded whose cells these are; they may come from a transplant donor. This chain uses TRBV20-1 with TRBJ2-1, with 13 bases matching TRBD2. The CDR3 DNA reads as TGCAGTGCTAGAAACTCCTTACTAGCGGGGGGGAACGAGCAGTTCTTC. Translation gives CSARNSLLAGGNEQFF.